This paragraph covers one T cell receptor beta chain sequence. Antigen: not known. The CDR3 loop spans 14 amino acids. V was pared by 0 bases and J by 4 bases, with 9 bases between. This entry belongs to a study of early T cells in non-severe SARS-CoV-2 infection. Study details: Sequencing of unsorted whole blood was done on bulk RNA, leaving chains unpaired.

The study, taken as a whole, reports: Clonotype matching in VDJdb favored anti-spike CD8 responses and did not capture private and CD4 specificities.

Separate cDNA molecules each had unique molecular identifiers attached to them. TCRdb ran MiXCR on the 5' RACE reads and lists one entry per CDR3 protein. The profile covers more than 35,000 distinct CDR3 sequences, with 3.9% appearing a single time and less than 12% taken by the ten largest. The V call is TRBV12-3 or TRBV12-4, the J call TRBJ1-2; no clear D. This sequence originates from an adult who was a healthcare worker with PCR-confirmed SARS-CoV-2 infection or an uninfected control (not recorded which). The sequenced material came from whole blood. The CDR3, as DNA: TGTGCCAGCAGTTTAGCTACAGACATCTATGGCTACACCTTC. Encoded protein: CASSLATDIYGYTF.